This T cell receptor beta chain was identified in a study of shared T cell receptors in the human thymus. V was clipped by 3 bases and J by 0 bases, with 11 bases between them. The CDR3 consists of 15 residues. Germline loops: CDR1 MDHEN, CDR2 SYDVKM. The repertoire was sequenced with immunoSEQ multiplex PCR; TCRdb's copy has only in-frame clones and lacks some. This table holds hundreds of thousands of clones, 88% found once. The data were also submitted as part of a second study, on human thymus T cells. That work states: Infants, healthy and Finnish, who were having corrective surgery for congenital heart defects served as donors.

Sequencing was done on a sample of thymocytes. The chain links TRBV28 to TRBJ1-1, with D unresolved. This receptor was identified in a boy under three years old with a congenital heart defect. In DNA, the CDR3 is TGTGCCAGCAGTTTTCCAGGCTTGGTGAACACTGAAGCTTTCTTT. Its translation: CASSFPGLVNTEAFF.